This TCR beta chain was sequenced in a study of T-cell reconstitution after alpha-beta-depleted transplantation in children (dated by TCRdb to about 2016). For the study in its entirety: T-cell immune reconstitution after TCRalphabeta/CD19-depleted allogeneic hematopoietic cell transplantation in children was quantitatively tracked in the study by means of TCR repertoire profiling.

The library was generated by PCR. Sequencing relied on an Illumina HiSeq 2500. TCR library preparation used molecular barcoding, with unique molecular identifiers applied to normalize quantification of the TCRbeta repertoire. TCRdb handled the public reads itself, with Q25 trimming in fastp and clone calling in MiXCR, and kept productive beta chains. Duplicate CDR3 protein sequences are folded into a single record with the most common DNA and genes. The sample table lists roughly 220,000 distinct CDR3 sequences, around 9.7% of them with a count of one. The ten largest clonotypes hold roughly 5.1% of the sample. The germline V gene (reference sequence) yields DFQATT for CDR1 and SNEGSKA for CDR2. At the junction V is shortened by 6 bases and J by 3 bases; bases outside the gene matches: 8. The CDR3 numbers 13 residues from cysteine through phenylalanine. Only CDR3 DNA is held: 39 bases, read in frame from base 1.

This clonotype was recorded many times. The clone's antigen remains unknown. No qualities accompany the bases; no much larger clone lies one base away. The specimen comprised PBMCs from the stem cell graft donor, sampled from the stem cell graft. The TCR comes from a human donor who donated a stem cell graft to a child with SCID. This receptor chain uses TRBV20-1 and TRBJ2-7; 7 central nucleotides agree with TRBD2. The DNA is TGCAGTGCAGCGGGACTACGTGGCTACGAGCAGTACTTC. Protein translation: CSAAGLRGYEQYF.